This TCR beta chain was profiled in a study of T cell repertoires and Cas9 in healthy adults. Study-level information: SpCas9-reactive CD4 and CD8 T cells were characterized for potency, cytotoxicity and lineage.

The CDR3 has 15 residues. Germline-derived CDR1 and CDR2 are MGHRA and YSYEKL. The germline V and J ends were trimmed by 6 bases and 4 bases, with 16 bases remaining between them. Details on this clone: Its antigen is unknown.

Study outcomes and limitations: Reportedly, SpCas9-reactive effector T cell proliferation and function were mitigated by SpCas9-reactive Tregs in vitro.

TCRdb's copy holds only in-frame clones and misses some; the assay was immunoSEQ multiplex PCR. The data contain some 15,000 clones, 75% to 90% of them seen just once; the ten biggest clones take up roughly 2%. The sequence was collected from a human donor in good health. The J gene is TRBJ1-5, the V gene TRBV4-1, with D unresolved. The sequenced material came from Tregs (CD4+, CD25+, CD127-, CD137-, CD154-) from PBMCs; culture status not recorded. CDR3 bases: TGCGCCAGCAGTCTCACTACGCAGAGAAATCAGCCCCAGCATTTT. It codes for CASSLTTQRNQPQHF.